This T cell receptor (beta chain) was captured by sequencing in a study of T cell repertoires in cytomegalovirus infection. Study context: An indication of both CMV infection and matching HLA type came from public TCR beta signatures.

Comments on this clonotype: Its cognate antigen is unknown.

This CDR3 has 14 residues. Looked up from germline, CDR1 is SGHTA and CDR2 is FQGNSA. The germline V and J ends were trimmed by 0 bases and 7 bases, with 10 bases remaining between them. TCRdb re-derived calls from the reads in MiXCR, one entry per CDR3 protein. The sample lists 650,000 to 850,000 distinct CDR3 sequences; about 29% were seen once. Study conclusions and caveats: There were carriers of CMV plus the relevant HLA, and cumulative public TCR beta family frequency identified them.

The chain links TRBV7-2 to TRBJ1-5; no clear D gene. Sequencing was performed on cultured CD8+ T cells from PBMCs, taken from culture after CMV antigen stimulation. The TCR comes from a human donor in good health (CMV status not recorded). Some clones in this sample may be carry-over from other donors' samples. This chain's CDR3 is CASSLAVSWQPQHF. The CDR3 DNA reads TGTGCCAGCAGCTTAGCGGTCAGTTGGCAGCCCCAGCATTTT. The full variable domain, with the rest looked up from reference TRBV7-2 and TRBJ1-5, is GAGVSQSPSNKVTEKGKDVELRCDPISGHTALYWYRQSLGQGLEFLIYFQGNSAPDKSGLPSDRFSAERTGGSVSTLTIQRTQQEDSAVYLCASSLAVSWQPQHFGDGTRLSIL.